A single sample is the source of the 12 T cell receptor beta chains below, sequenced in a study of identical twins (dated by TCRdb to the mid-2010s). Library preparation employed 5' RACE. Sequencer: Illumina HiSeq 2000. TCRdb reanalyzed the raw reads on its own, using fastp at Q25 for trimming and MiXCR for clone calling, and kept in-frame beta chains. Rows with a matching CDR3 protein are joined into one entry that keeps the most common DNA and genes. Across this sample there are roughly 690,000 distinct CDR3 sequences, with roughly 6.2% seen only once. The ten top clones hold roughly 2% of the sample. The sample taken for sequencing was naive T cells sorted from blood. This specimen's cell subset or site label, per the study, means: cells isolated with a human naive T-cell isolation kit. Every receptor here comes from a man between 18 and 29 years old in good health.

This clonotype showed up many times. V gene TRBV29-1 combines with J gene TRBJ2-5; D remains unclear. This CDR3 contains 13 residues. Germline values: CDR1 SQVTM, CDR2 ANQGSEA. Trimming removed 3 bases from V and 3 bases from J, with 11 bases in between. Written as DNA, the CDR3 is TGCAGCGTTGATTCCACTGGAAAAGAGACCCAGTACTTC. Translated: CSVDSTGKETQYF.

This clonotype was seen a few times. This chain joins TRBV30 and TRBJ1-1; D not certain. Trimming removed 1 base at V and 7 bases at J, with 4 bases between. CDR3 size: 10 residues. Germline V gene sequence: CDR1 GTSNPN, CDR2 SVGIG (reference sequence). The CDR3 sequence is CAWSEIEAFF. CDR3 bases: TGTGCCTGGAGTGAAATTGAAGCTTTCTTT. The full variable domain, with the rest looked up from reference TRBV30 and TRBJ1-1, is SQTIHQWPATLVQPVGSPLSLECTVEGTSNPNLYWYRQAAGRGLQLLFYSVGIGQISSEVPQNLSASRPQDRQFILSSKKLLLSDSGFYLCAWSEIEAFFGQGTRLTVV.

V usage is TRBV11-2 and J usage is TRBJ2-5; 11 nucleotides match TRBD2. This CDR3 is 16 amino acids long. Germline lookup yields CDR1 SGHAT and CDR2 FQNNGV. J lost 5 bases, V lost 0 bases, and 5 bases had no gene match. CDR3 in DNA: TGTGCCAGCAGCTTAGATAGCGGGAGGGGCGTGGAGACCCAGTACTTC. Translation: CASSLDSGRGVETQYF.

There are many counts of this clonotype. The chain carries TRBV9 and TRBJ2-1, with D perhaps matching TRBD1 (5 bases). V was shortened by 3 bases and J by 1 base, with 11 bases between the two germline ends. Germline values: CDR1 SGDLS, CDR2 YYNGEE. This CDR3 spans 15 amino acids. The CDR3 sequence is CASSERQLSYNEQFF. CDR3 in DNA: TGTGCCAGCAGCGAACGACAGTTGTCCTACAATGAGCAGTTCTTC.

The genes are TRBV7-2 and TRBJ2-1; 9 nucleotides align to TRBD1. The V gene's germline CDR1 is SGHTA and CDR2 FQGNSA. J was trimmed by 3 bases and V by 1 base; bases with no gene match: 4. The CDR3 totals 16 residues. CDR3: CASSLVGQGGYNEQFF. The CDR3 DNA reads as TGTGCCAGCAGCTTAGTGGGACAGGGAGGCTACAATGAGCAGTTCTTC.

This clonotype was seen repeatedly, ten times or more. V gene TRBV5-1 combines with J gene TRBJ2-3; 14 bases are shared with TRBD2. CDR3 length: 17 amino acids. V lost 3 bases to trimming and J lost 6 bases; unmatched junction nucleotides: 9. CDR1 and CDR2 from the germline V gene are SGHRS and YFSETQ. The CDR3 DNA reads TGCGCCAGCAGCTGGAAGACTAGCGGGAGGGCCAGTGATACGCAGTATTTT. Amino acids: CASSWKTSGRASDTQYF.

The sample holds many counts of this clonotype. The chain carries TRBV6-1 and TRBJ2-3, with 12 bases fitting TRBD2. Germline loops: CDR1 MNHNS, CDR2 SASEGT. J lost 6 bases, V lost 3 bases, and 7 bases had no gene match. The CDR3 spans 16 residues. The CDR3 protein is CASSETTSGSGDTQYF. In nucleotides, the CDR3 is TGTGCCAGCAGTGAGACGACTAGCGGGAGCGGTGATACGCAGTATTTT.

In this sample, this clonotype turned up many times. This sequence joins TRBV7-2 and TRBJ2-7; D is possibly TRBD2 (5 bases). V shed 4 bases and J shed 2 bases, with 15 bases lying between them. The CDR3 spans 15 residues. CDR1 is SGHTA and CDR2 is FQGNSA in the germline V gene. CDR3 loop: CASSSIGESPYEQYF. CDR3 nucleotides: TGTGCCAGCAGCTCGATCGGGGAATCTCCCTACGAGCAGTACTTC.

This clonotype appeared many times. The rearrangement joins TRBV7-6 to TRBJ2-3, with 7 bases lining up with TRBD1. The junction had 10 bases not matched to a gene; V was cut back by 1 base and J by 6 bases. Germline V gene data show CDR1 as SGHVS and CDR2 as FNYEAQ. This CDR3 has 16 amino acids. CDR3 sequence: CASSLVGGDPSDTQYF. For the CDR3, the DNA is TGTGCCAGCAGCTTAGTAGGGGGCGATCCTTCCGATACGCAGTATTTT.

The genes are TRBV27 and TRBJ1-6; 7 nucleotides match TRBD1. The germline CDR1 and CDR2 sequences are MNHEY and SMNVEV (reference sequence). The CDR3 spans 14 residues. Germline trimming cut 7 bases from V and 5 bases from J; bases unmatched to any gene: 5. In nucleotides, the CDR3 is TGTGCCAGCAAGGAGGGGGCGAATAATTCACCCCTCCACTTT. Its translation is CASKEGANNSPLHF.

The table lists this clonotype with many counts. This chain connects TRBV7-9 to TRBJ2-2, with D perhaps given as TRBD1 or TRBD2 (6 bases each). This CDR3 is 16 amino acids long. The germline V and J ends were trimmed by 2 bases and 5 bases, with 15 bases remaining between them. The germline V gene encodes CDR1 SEHNR and CDR2 FQNEAQ (reference sequence). For the CDR3, the DNA is TGTGCCAGCAGCTTACTTCCGGGGGCGCTTACCGGGGAGCTGTTTTTT. It specifies CASSLLPGALTGELFF.

The chain has TRBV9 and TRBJ2-7; possibly TRBD2 for D (5 bases). Germline V gene data show CDR1 as SGDLS and CDR2 as YYNGEE. This CDR3 region has 14 residues. Trimming cost V 0 bases and J 2 bases, with 9 bases left between them. The CDR3, as DNA: TGTGCCAGCAGCGTAGATGTCGGGGCCTACGAGCAGTACTTC. Translated, it gives CASSVDVGAYEQYF. Variable domain in full (rest from reference TRBV9 and TRBJ2-7): DSGVTQTPKHLITATGQRVTLRCSPRSGDLSVYWYQQSLDQGLQFLIQYYNGEERAKGNILERFSAQQFPDLHSELNLSSLELGDSALYFCASSVDVGAYEQYFGPGTRLTVT.